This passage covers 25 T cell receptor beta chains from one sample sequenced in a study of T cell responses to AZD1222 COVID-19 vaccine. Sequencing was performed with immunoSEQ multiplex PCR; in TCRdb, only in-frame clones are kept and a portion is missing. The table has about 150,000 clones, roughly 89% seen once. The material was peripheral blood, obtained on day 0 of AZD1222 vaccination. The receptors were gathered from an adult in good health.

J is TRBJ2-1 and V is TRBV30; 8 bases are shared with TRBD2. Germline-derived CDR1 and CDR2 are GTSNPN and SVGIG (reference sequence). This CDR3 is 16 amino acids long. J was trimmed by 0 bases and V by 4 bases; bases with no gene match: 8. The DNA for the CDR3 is TGTGCCTGGAACCTGCCGGGACTAGGCTCCTACAATGAGCAGTTCTTC. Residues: CAWNLPGLGSYNEQFF.

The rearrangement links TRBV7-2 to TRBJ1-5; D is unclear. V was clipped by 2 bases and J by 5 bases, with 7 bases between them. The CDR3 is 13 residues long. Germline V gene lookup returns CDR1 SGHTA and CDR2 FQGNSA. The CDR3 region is CASSLTRDQPQHF. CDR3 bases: TGTGCCAGCAGCTTAACCAGAGATCAGCCCCAGCATTTT.

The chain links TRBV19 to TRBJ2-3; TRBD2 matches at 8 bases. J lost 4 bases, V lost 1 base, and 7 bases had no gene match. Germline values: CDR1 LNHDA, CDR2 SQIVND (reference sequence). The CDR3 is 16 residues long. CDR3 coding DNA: TGTGCCAGTAGTATAGGGGCGGGAGGTGGTGCAGATACGCAGTATTTT. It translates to CASSIGAGGGADTQYF.

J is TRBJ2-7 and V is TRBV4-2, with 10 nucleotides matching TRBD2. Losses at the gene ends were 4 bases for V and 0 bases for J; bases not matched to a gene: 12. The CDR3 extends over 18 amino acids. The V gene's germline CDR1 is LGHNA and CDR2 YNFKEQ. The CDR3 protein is CASSRSGTSAPSSYEQYF. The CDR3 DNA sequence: TGTGCCAGCAGCCGATCCGGGACTAGCGCTCCGAGCTCCTACGAGCAGTACTTC.

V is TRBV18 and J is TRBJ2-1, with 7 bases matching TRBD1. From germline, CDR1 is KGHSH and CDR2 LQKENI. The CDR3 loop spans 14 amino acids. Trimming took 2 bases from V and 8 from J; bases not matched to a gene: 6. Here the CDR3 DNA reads TGTGCCAGCTCACCAGACAGGGTTAGTGATGAGCAGTTCTTC. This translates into CASSPDRVSDEQFF.

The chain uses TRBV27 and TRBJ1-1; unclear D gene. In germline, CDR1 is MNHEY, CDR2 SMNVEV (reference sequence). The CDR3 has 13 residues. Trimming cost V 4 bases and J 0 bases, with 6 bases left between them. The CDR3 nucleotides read TGTGCCAGCAGTTGGGTAATGAACACTGAAGCTTTCTTT. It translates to CASSWVMNTEAFF.

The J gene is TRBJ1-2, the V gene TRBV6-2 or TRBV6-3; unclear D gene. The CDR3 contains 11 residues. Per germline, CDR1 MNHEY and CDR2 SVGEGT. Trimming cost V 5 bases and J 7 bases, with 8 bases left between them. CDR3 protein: CASSTTIGYTF. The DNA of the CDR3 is TGTGCCAGCAGTACGACTATTGGCTACACCTTC.

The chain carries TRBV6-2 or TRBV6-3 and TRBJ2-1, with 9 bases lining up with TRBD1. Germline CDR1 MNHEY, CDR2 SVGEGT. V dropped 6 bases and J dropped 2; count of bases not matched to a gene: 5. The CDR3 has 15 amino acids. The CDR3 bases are TGTGCCAGCAGCAACAGGGGGCCAGCCTACAATGAGCAGTTCTTC. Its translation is CASSNRGPAYNEQFF.

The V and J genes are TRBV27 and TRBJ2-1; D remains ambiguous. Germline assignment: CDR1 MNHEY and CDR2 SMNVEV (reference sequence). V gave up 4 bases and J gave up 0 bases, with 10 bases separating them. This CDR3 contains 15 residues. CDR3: CASSSPLSSYNEQFF. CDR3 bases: TGTGCCAGCAGTTCCCCTTTGAGCTCCTACAATGAGCAGTTCTTC.

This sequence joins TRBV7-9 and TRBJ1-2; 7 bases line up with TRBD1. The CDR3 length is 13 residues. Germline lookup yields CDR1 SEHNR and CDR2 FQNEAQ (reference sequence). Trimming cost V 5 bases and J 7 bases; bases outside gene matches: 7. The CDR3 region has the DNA TGTGCCAGCAGCCCGGACAGGCGTGGTGGCTACACCTTC. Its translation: CASSPDRRGGYTF.

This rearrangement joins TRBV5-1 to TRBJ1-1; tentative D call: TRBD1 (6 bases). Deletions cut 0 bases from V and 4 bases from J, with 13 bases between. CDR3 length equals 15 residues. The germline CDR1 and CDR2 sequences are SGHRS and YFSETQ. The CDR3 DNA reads TGCGCCAGCAGCTTGGCCGGGGGGCGGGGCACTGAAGCTTTCTTT. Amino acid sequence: CASSLAGGRGTEAFF.

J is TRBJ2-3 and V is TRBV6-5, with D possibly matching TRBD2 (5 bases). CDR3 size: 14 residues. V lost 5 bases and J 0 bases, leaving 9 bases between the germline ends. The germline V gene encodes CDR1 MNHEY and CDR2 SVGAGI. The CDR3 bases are TGTGCCAGCAGTAGCGGACCTAGCACAGATACGCAGTATTTT. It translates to CASSSGPSTDTQYF.

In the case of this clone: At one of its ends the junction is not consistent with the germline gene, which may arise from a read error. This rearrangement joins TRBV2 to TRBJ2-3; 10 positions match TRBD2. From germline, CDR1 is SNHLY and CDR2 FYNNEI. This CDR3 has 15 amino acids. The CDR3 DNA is TGTGCCTGCAGACTAGCGGGTCACTCCACAGATACGCAGTATTTT. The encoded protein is CACRLAGHSTDTQYF.

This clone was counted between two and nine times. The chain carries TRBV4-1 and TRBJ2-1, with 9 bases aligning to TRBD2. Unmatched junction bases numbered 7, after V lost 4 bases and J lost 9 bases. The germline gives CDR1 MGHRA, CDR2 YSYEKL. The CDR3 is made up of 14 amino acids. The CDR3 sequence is CASSLVAGAGEQFF. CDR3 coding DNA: TGCGCCAGCAGCCTCGTAGCGGGGGCCGGTGAGCAGTTCTTC.

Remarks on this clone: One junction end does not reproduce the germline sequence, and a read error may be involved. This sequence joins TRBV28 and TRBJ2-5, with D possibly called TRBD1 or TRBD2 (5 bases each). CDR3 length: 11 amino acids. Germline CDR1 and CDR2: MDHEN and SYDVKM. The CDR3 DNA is TGTGCCAGCAGCTCGGGGCTTCTGAGGAACTTC. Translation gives CASSSGLLRNF.

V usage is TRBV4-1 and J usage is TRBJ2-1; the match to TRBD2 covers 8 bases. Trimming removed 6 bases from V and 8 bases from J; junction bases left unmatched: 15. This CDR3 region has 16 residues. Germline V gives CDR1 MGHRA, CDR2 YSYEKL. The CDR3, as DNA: TGCGCCAGCAGAGACTTAGCGGGAAGGGGCGGGGATGAGCAGTTCTTC. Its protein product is CASRDLAGRGGDEQFF.

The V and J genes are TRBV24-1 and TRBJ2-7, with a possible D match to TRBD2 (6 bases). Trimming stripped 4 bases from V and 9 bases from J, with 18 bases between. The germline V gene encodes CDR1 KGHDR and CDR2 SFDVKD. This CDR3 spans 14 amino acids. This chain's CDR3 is CATSDLTVPEGQYF. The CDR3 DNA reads TGTGCCACCAGTGACTTGACAGTCCCGGAGGGGCAGTACTTC.

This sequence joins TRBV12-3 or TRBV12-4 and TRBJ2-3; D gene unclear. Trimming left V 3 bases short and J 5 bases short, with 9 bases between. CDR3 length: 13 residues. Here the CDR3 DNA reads TGTGCCAGCAGTTTGGGTTCTGAAGATACGCAGTATTTT. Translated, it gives CASSLGSEDTQYF.

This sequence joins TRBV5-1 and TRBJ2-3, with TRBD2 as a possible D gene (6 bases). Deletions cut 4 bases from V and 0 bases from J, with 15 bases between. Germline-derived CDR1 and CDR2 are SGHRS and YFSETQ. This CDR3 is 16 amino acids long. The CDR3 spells CASSPGTEGSTDTQYF. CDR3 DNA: TGCGCCAGCAGCCCCGGGACTGAAGGAAGCACAGATACGCAGTATTTT.

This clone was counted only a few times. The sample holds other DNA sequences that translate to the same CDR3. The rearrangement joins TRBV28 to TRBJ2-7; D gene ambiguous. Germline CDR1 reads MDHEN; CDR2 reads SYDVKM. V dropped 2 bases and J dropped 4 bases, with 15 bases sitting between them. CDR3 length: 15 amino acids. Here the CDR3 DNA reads TGTGCCAGCAGTTTAGAGAGAATCCGGAGTTACGAGCAGTACTTC. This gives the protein CASSLERIRSYEQYF.

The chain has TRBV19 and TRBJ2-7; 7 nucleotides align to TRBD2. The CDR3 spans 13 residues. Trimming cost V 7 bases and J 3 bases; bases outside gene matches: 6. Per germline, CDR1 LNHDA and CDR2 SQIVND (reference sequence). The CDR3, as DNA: TGTGCCAGTACAGAGCGGGATGGCTACGAGCAGTACTTC. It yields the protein CASTERDGYEQYF.

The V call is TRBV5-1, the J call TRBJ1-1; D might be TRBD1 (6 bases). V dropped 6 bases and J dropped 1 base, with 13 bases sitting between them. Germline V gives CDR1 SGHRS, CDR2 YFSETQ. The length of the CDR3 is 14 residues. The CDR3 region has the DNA TGCGCCAGCACCCCGGACAGCACGAACACTGAAGCTTTCTTT. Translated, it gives CASTPDSTNTEAFF.

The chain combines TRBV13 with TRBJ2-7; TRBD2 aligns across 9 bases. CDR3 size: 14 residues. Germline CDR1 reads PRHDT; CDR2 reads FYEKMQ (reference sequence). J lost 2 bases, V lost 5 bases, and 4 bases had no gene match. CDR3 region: CASSVLAGPYEQYF. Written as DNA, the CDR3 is TGTGCCAGCAGCGTTCTAGCGGGACCCTACGAGCAGTACTTC.

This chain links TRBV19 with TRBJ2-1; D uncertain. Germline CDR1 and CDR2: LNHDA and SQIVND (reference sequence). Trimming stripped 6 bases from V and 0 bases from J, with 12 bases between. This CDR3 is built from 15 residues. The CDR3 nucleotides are TGTGCCAGTAGCCCCGCGTTGAGCTCCTACAATGAGCAGTTCTTC. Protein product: CASSPALSSYNEQFF.

The CDR3 here is CASKPTGNTQYF. The DNA for the CDR3 is TGTGCCAGCAAACCAACCGGTAATACGCAGTATTTT. The chain combines TRBV28 with TRBJ2-3; no firm D call. Germline V lookup: CDR1 MDHEN, CDR2 SYDVKM. The CDR3 has 12 amino acids. V was pared by 7 bases and J by 7 bases, with 12 bases between.